These T cell receptor beta chains were read from a single sample in a study of T cell responses to AZD1222 COVID-19 vaccine. The data were produced by immunoSEQ multiplex PCR, yet TCRdb's version contains in-frame clones alone and is incomplete. The sample lists about 160,000 clones, roughly 92% seen once, with roughly 4.6% in the top ten. Sample: peripheral blood, taken 28 days after the second AZD1222 dose. Every receptor here comes from an adult who received the AZD1222 COVID-19 vaccine. Both conserved end residues are part of each CDR3.

j_gene	v_gene	CDR3aa
TRBJ2-1	TRBV10-2	CASAGTSGDNEQFF
TRBJ1-3	TRBV5-8	CASSQGRRYSGNTIYF
TRBJ2-1	TRBV12-3/TRBV12-4	CASSLRDQFF
TRBJ1-4	TRBV5-1	CASRLGIQINEKLFF
TRBJ2-1	TRBV7-9	CASSARMASGRDEQFF
TRBJ1-5	TRBV14	CASSRAGGNQPQHF
TRBJ1-1	TRBV28	CASSPREGVNTEAFF
TRBJ1-1	TRBV11-2	CASSLTGITEAFF
TRBJ2-7	TRBV2	CASRRDSLGEQYF
TRBJ2-1	TRBV6-5	CASNGRAIWDNEQFF
TRBJ2-7	TRBV30	CAYKGFYEQYF
TRBJ1-3	TRBV18	CASSPVKSSGNTIYF
TRBJ1-4	TRBV6-2/TRBV6-3	CASSPITTGEKLFF
TRBJ1-3	TRBV10-3	CAISESGRTRSGNTIYF
TRBJ2-7	TRBV7-9	CASAGSLAGTYEQYF
TRBJ1-5	TRBV2	CASTPTSGTGLLPQHF
TRBJ2-3	TRBV27	CASTLRVGVDTQYF
TRBJ1-3	TRBV29-1	CSVTGTGVSGNTIYF
TRBJ2-7	TRBV11-2	CASSLVEQQRFYEQYF
TRBJ1-1	TRBV6-5	CASILGPEGTEAFF
TRBJ1-2	TRBV9	CASSVQVGYGYTF
TRBJ1-1	TRBV11-3	CASSLGRDTEAFF
TRBJ2-3	TRBV27	CASSLGWASTDTQYF
TRBJ2-3	TRBV11-2	CASSLPGLAGGLTDTQYF
TRBJ2-1	TRBV5-6	CASSWGTDSYNEQFF
TRBJ2-1	TRBV9	CASSVAKGPYNEQFF
TRBJ1-2	TRBV4-1	CASSQAGTGSNYGYTF
TRBJ1-2	TRBV6-5	CASNPLGQVGGYTF
TRBJ2-7	TRBV3-1/TRBV3-2	CASSPRSGVHEQYF
TRBJ2-7	TRBV28	CASTGTILHEQYF
TRBJ2-2	TRBV27	CANMEAQGTAGELFF
TRBJ2-1	TRBV25-1	CASRSSGRPYNEQFF
TRBJ1-5	TRBV19	CASSIVSGGQPQHF
TRBJ2-5	TRBV4-2	CASSQEMVETQYF
TRBJ2-7	TRBV28	CATSGQPYEQYF
TRBJ1-2	TRBV27	CASSFAGNYGYTF
TRBJ1-4	TRBV4-1	CASSHQQVGSEKLFF
TRBJ1-1	TRBV6-5	CASSTSGVNTEAFF
TRBJ2-1	TRBV14	CASSRDIFGNEQFF
TRBJ1-2	TRBV6-2/TRBV6-3	CASSSRGGGYYGYTF
TRBJ2-1	TRBV6-5	CASSSGLAAYNEQFF
TRBJ2-7	TRBV12-2	CASRLATGGRSYEQYF
TRBJ2-7	TRBV19	CASSILGGAVYEQYF
TRBJ2-1	TRBV25-1	CASSASSYNEQFF
TRBJ1-2	TRBV15	CATSRDRGNGYTF
TRBJ1-1	TRBV6-5	CASSYGGNTEAFF
TRBJ1-2	TRBV13	CASSSGFNGYTF
TRBJ2-1	TRBV5-1	CASSLAVSGTGANEQFF
TRBJ1-2	TRBV11-2	CASSFSRGLDYGYTF
TRBJ2-1	TRBV9	CASSVVSSGSLNEQFF
TRBJ2-1	TRBV7-2	CASSQGLLYNEQFF
TRBJ1-2	TRBV14	CASSLLRGSGGYTF
TRBJ1-4	TRBV5-7	CASSLDPTNEKLFF
TRBJ2-1	TRBV18	CASSSTGGAFNEQFF
TRBJ1-5	TRBV6-5	CASRPDRGLNQPQHF